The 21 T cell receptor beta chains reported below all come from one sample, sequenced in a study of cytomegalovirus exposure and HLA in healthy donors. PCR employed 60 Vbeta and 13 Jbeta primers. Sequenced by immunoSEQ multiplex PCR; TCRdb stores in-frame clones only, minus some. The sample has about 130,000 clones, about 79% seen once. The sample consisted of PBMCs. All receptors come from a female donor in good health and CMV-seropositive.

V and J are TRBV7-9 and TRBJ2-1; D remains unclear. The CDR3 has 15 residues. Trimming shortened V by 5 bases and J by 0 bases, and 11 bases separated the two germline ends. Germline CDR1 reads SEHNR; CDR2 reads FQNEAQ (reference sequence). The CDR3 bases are TGTGCCAGCAGCCCCAGAACCACCTCCTACAATGAGCAGTTCTTC. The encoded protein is CASSPRTTSYNEQFF.

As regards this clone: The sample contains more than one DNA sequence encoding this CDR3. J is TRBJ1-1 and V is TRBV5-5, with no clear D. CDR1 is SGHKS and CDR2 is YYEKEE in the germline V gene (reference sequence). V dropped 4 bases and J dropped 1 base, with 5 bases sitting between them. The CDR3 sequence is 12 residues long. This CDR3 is CASSRGNTEAFF. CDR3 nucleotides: TGTGCCAGCAGCCGGGGGAACACTGAAGCTTTCTTT. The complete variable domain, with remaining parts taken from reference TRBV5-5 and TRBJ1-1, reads DAGVTQSPTHLIKTRGQQVTLRCSPISGHKSVSWYQQVLGQGPQFIFQYYEKEERGRGNFPDRFSARQFPNYSSELNVNALLLGDSALYLCASSRGNTEAFFGQGTRLTVV.

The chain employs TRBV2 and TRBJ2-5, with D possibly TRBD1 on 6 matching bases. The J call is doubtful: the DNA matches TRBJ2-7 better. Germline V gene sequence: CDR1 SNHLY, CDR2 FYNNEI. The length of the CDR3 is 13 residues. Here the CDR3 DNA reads TGTGCCAGCAGTTCGACAGGCACCTACGAGCAGTACTTC. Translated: CASSSTGTYEQYF.

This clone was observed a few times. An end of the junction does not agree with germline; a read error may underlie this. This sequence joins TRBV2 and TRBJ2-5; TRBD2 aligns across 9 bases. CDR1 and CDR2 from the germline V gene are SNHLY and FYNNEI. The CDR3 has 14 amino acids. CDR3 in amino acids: CASGEAGGEETQYF. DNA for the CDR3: TGTGCCAGCGGTGAAGCGGGAGGTGAAGAGACCCAGTACTTC.

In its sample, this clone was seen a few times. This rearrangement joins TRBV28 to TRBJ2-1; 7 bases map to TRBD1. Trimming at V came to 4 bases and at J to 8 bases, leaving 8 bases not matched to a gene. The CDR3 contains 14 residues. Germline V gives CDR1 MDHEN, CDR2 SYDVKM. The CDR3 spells CASSSYRGEDEQFF. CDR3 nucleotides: TGTGCCAGCAGTTCCTACAGGGGAGAGGATGAGCAGTTCTTC.

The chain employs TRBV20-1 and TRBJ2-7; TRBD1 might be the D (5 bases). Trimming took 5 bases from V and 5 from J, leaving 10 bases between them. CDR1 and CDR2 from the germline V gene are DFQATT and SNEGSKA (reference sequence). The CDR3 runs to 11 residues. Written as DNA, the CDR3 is TGCAGTGCTTTAGGGGTTAACGAGCAGTACTTC. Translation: CSALGVNEQYF.

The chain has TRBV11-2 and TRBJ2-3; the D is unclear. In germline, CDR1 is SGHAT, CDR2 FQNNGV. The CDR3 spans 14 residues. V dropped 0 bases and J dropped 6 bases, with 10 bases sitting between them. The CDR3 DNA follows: TGTGCCAGCAGCTTAGATTTCGCGTCGGATACGCAGTATTTT. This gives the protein CASSLDFASDTQYF.

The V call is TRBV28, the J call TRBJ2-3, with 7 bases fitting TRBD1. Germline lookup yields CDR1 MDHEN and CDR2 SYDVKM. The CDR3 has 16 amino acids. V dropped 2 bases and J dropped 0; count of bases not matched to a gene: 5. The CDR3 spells CASSLPGQASTDTQYF. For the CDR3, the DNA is TGTGCCAGCAGTTTACCAGGACAGGCAAGCACAGATACGCAGTATTTT.

The CDR3 loop reads CASSYRGPTGGNTIYF. CDR3 sequence (DNA): TGTGCCAGCAGTTACAGAGGGCCCACTGGGGGAAACACCATATATTTT. The V and J genes are TRBV6-6 and TRBJ1-3; D gene ambiguous. The V and J ends lost 2 bases and 4 bases respectively, with 15 bases between them. CDR1 is MNHNY, CDR2 SVGAGI, per germline (reference sequence). The CDR3 length is 16 residues.

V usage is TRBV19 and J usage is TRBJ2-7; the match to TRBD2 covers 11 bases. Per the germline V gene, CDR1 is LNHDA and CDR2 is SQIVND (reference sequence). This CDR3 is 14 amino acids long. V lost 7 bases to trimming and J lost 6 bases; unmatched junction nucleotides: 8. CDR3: CASMGSGRAAEQYF. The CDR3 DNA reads TGTGCCAGTATGGGTAGCGGGAGGGCTGCCGAGCAGTACTTC.

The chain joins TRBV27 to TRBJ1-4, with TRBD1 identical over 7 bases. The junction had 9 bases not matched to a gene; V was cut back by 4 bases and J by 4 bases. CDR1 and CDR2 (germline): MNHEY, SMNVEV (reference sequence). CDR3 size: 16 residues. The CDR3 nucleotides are TGTGCCAGCAGTTCCCGGGACAGCAATCTTAATGAAAAACTGTTTTTT. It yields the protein CASSSRDSNLNEKLFF.

The CDR3 loop is CASSRGFGGYTF. The DNA for the CDR3 is TGTGCCAGTAGTCGAGGGTTTGGAGGCTACACCTTC. The chain uses TRBV19 and TRBJ1-2; no definite D call. Germline lookup yields CDR1 LNHDA and CDR2 SQIVND (reference sequence). Trimming took off 5 bases at V and 8 bases at J, with 12 bases between the two ends. This CDR3 is 12 amino acids long.

As DNA, the CDR3 is TGTGCCAGCAGTAAGATGGGGGAGGTCAAAAACATTCAGTACTTC. Protein sequence: CASSKMGEVKNIQYF. This chain joins TRBV14 and TRBJ2-4; tentatively, D is TRBD2 (6 bases). Trimming stripped 6 bases from V and 3 bases from J, with 15 bases between. Germline V lookup: CDR1 SGHDN, CDR2 FVKESK. This CDR3 has 15 amino acids. Full variable domain (rest looked up from reference TRBV14 and TRBJ2-4): EAGVTQFPSHSVIEKGQTVTLRCDPISGHDNLYWYRRVMGKEIKFLLHFVKESKQDESGMPNNRFLAERTGGTYSTLKVQPAELEDSGVYFCASSKMGEVKNIQYFGAGTRLSVL.

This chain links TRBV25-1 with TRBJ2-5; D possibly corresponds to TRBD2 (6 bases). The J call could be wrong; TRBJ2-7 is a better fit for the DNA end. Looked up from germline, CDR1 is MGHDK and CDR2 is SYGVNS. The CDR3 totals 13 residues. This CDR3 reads CASSGASVYEQYF. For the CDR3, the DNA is TGTGCCAGCAGTGGGGCTAGCGTCTACGAGCAGTACTTC.

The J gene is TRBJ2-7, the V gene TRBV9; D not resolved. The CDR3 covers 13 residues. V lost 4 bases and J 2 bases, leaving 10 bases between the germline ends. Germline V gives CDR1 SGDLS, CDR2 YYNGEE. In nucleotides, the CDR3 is TGTGCCAGCAGCAAGGCGGCCACCTACGAGCAGTACTTC. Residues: CASSKAATYEQYF.

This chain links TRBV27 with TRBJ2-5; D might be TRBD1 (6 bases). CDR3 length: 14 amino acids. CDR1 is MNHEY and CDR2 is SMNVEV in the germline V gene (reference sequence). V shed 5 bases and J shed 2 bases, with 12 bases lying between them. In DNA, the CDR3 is TGTGCCAGCAGTCGTCGACAGGTTCAAGAGACCCAGTACTTC. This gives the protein CASSRRQVQETQYF.

CDR3 DNA sequence: TGTGCCAGCAGCTTCCCGACTAGCGGGATAGACTACGAGCAGTACTTC. Translating gives CASSFPTSGIDYEQYF. V is TRBV7-2 and J is TRBJ2-7, with TRBD2 matching over 11 bases. This CDR3 has 16 amino acids. The germline V gene encodes CDR1 SGHTA and CDR2 FQGNSA. V lost 3 bases to trimming and J lost 3 bases; unmatched junction nucleotides: 7.

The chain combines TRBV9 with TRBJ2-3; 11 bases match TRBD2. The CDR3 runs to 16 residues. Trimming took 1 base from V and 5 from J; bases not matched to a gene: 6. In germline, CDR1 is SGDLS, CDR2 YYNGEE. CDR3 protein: CASSVRLAGLGDTQYF. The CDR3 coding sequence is TGTGCCAGCAGCGTACGACTAGCGGGATTAGGAGATACGCAGTATTTT.

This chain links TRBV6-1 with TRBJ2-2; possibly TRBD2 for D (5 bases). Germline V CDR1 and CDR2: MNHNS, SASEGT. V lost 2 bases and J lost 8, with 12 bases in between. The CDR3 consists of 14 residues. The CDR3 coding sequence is TGTGCCAGCAGTGAATCTAGCCGCCGAGGGGAGCTGTTTTTT. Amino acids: CASSESSRRGELFF.

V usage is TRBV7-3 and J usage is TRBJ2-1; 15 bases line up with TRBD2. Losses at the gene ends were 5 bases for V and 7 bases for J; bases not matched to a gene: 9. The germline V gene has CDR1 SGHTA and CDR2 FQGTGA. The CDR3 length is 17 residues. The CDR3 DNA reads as TGTGCCAGCAGCGCAGAGGGACTAGCGGGAGGCCGTAATGAGCAGTTCTTC. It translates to CASSAEGLAGGRNEQFF.

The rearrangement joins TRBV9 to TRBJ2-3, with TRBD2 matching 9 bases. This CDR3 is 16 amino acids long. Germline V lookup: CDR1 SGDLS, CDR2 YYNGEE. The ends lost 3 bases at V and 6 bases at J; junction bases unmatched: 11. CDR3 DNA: TGTGCCAGCAGCGACCCACTCCAGCGGGGGGCGGATACGCAGTATTTT. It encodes CASSDPLQRGADTQYF.